Listed below are T cell receptor beta chains from one sample, sequenced in a study of identifying expanded T cells in peripheral blood. The assay was immunoSEQ multiplex PCR, and TCRdb's table has in-frame clones only and misses some. The repertoire includes tens of thousands of clones, approximately 81% of them detected once, and just under 4.5% sits in the top ten. The material sequenced was blood. These receptors all stem from a person aged 18-70 years in good health. The CDR3 runs from the conserved cysteine through the conserved F or W. A D gene is named only where the DNA matches it firmly. Size tells how often a clone was seen (once, few, many) or the class of an expanded clone, and some rows leave it out.

V gene: TRBV7-9
clone size: -
D gene: -
J gene: TRBJ2-7
CDR3 protein: CASSQGRSEQYF
CDR3 DNA: TGTGCCAGCAGCCAAGGGAGAAGCGAGCAGTACTTC

V gene: TRBV4-1
clone size: -
D gene: -
J gene: TRBJ1-5
CDR3 protein: CASSQQGGDLNQPQHF
CDR3 DNA: TGCGCCAGCAGCCAACAAGGGGGGGATCTCAATCAGCCCCAGCATTTT

V gene: TRBV11-3
clone size: once
D gene: -
J gene: TRBJ1-1
CDR3 protein: CASSLGGEPNAEAFF
CDR3 DNA: TGTGCCAGCAGCTTAGGAGGGGAACCGAACGCTGAAGCTTTCTTT

V gene: TRBV5-1
clone size: -
D gene: -
J gene: TRBJ1-4
CDR3 protein: CASSLGGGPTTNEKLFF
CDR3 DNA: TGCGCCAGCAGCTTGGGGGGCGGGCCAACAACTAATGAAAAACTGTTTTTT

V gene: TRBV15
clone size: once
D gene: -
J gene: TRBJ1-4
CDR3 protein: CATSSVPGHFSNEKLFF
CDR3 DNA: TGTGCCACCAGCAGCGTCCCGGGACATTTCTCTAATGAAAAACTGTTTTTT

V gene: TRBV18
clone size: -
D gene: -
J gene: TRBJ2-5
CDR3 protein: CASSPRTGRGAPGAQYF
CDR3 DNA: TGTGCCAGCTCACCACGGACGGGACGGGGGGCTCCAGGGGCCCAGTACTTC

V gene: TRBV14
clone size: -
D gene: -
J gene: TRBJ1-1
CDR3 protein: CASRRIGTESLNTEAFF
CDR3 DNA: TGTGCCAGCAGACGCATCGGGACGGAGAGTTTGAACACTGAAGCTTTCTTT

V gene: TRBV6-5
clone size: -
D gene: -
J gene: TRBJ1-6
CDR3 protein: CASSPTGPRSPLHF
CDR3 DNA: TGTGCCAGCAGTCCGACAGGCCCACGATCACCCCTCCACTTT

V gene: TRBV7-9
clone size: -
D gene: -
J gene: TRBJ2-3
CDR3 protein: CAISGGADTQYF
CDR3 DNA: TGTGCCATCTCCGGGGGCGCAGATACGCAGTATTTT

V gene: TRBV5-5
clone size: few
D gene: -
J gene: TRBJ1-2
CDR3 protein: CASSPSRDAGYTF
CDR3 DNA: TGTGCCAGCAGCCCCTCGAGGGATGCTGGCTACACCTTC

V gene: TRBV19
clone size: -
D gene: -
J gene: TRBJ1-1
CDR3 protein: CASSTRERNTEAFF
CDR3 DNA: TGTGCCAGTAGTACCCGCGAGAGGAACACTGAAGCTTTCTTT

V gene: TRBV6-1
clone size: few
D gene: TRBD1
J gene: TRBJ1-2
CDR3 protein: CASRTGQGNYGYTF
CDR3 DNA: TGTGCCAGCAGGACCGGACAGGGGAACTATGGCTACACCTTC

V gene: TRBV25-1
clone size: -
D gene: -
J gene: TRBJ2-5
CDR3 protein: CASDESGGPGETQYF
CDR3 DNA: TGTGCCAGCGACGAATCAGGAGGTCCGGGTGAGACCCAGTACTTC

V gene: TRBV28
clone size: -
D gene: TRBD2
J gene: TRBJ2-7
CDR3 protein: CASSSPYQGLGPYEQYF
CDR3 DNA: TGTGCCAGCAGTTCCCCGTATCAGGGACTAGGCCCCTACGAGCAGTACTTC

V gene: TRBV25-1
clone size: -
D gene: -
J gene: TRBJ2-7
CDR3 protein: CASSNIRGGEQYF
CDR3 DNA: TGTGCCAGCAGTAATATCCGAGGAGGCGAGCAGTACTTC

V gene: TRBV18
clone size: once
D gene: -
J gene: TRBJ2-2
CDR3 protein: CASSPSNKVPGELFF
CDR3 DNA: TGTGCCAGCTCACCCTCAAATAAAGTTCCCGGGGAGCTGTTTTTT

V gene: TRBV16
clone size: -
D gene: -
J gene: TRBJ1-4
CDR3 protein: CASSQSIDEKLFF
CDR3 DNA: TGTGCCAGCAGCCAATCGATTGATGAAAAACTGTTTTTT

V gene: TRBV19
clone size: -
D gene: TRBD1
J gene: TRBJ2-7
CDR3 protein: CASSIRRQGITYEQYF
CDR3 DNA: TGTGCCAGTAGTATAAGAAGACAGGGTATAACCTACGAGCAGTACTTC

V gene: TRBV19
clone size: -
D gene: -
J gene: TRBJ2-3
CDR3 protein: CASSPGPASDTQYF
CDR3 DNA: TGTGCCAGTAGTCCCGGGCCAGCATCAGATACGCAGTATTTT

V gene: TRBV2
clone size: -
D gene: -
J gene: TRBJ1-5
CDR3 protein: CASSGVGNQPQHF
CDR3 DNA: TGTGCCAGCAGCGGGGTCGGCAATCAGCCCCAGCATTTT

V gene: TRBV27
clone size: -
D gene: -
J gene: TRBJ2-7
CDR3 protein: CASSLSPENSYEQYF
CDR3 DNA: TGTGCCAGCAGTTTATCTCCGGAGAACTCCTACGAGCAGTACTTC

V gene: TRBV27
clone size: -
D gene: -
J gene: TRBJ2-2
CDR3 protein: CASSRTRGTGELFF
CDR3 DNA: TGTGCCAGCAGCAGAACCCGGGGGACCGGGGAGCTGTTTTTT

V gene: TRBV11-2
clone size: -
D gene: -
J gene: TRBJ1-1
CDR3 protein: CASSLSRTRNTEAFF
CDR3 DNA: TGTGCCAGCAGCTTAAGCCGGACAAGGAACACTGAAGCTTTCTTT

V gene: TRBV18
clone size: -
D gene: -
J gene: TRBJ2-5
CDR3 protein: CASSRRATDQETQYF
CDR3 DNA: TGTGCCAGCTCACGGCGGGCTACCGACCAAGAGACCCAGTACTTC

V gene: TRBV6-1
clone size: -
D gene: TRBD1
J gene: TRBJ2-7
CDR3 protein: CASGQDIEQYF
CDR3 DNA: TGTGCCAGCGGACAGGATATCGAGCAGTACTTC

V gene: TRBV11-3
clone size: -
D gene: -
J gene: TRBJ1-2
CDR3 protein: CASSLPTDTYGYTF
CDR3 DNA: TGTGCCAGCAGCCTACCGACAGACACCTATGGCTACACCTTC

V gene: TRBV27
clone size: -
D gene: TRBD1
J gene: TRBJ1-2
CDR3 protein: CASSRSTGDQSYTF
CDR3 DNA: TGTGCCAGCAGCCGCTCGACAGGGGACCAGTCCTACACCTTC

V gene: TRBV18
clone size: -
D gene: -
J gene: TRBJ1-6
CDR3 protein: CASSPLREPYNSPLHF
CDR3 DNA: TGTGCCAGCTCACCTCTCCGGGAACCATATAATTCACCCCTCCACTTT

V gene: TRBV6-1
clone size: -
D gene: -
J gene: TRBJ1-2
CDR3 protein: CASSSPGHYGYTF
CDR3 DNA: TGTGCCAGCAGTTCCCCGGGTCACTATGGCTACACCTTC

V gene: TRBV27
clone size: few
D gene: -
J gene: TRBJ1-3
CDR3 protein: CASSLGSGNTIYF
CDR3 DNA: TGTGCCAGCAGTTTGGGCTCTGGAAACACCATATATTTT

V gene: TRBV6-5
clone size: -
D gene: TRBD1
J gene: TRBJ1-2
CDR3 protein: CASSEDRGYYGYTF
CDR3 DNA: TGTGCCAGCAGTGAAGACAGGGGCTACTATGGCTACACCTTC

V gene: TRBV18
clone size: -
D gene: TRBD1
J gene: TRBJ2-1
CDR3 protein: CASSPRGQGAGIF
CDR3 DNA: TGTGCCAGCTCACCACGAGGACAGGGGGCGGGCATCTTC

V gene: TRBV5-6
clone size: -
D gene: -
J gene: TRBJ1-2
CDR3 protein: CASSRVTNNYGYTF
CDR3 DNA: TGTGCCAGCAGCCGTGTGACAAATAACTATGGCTACACCTTC

V gene: TRBV6-5
clone size: -
D gene: -
J gene: TRBJ1-2
CDR3 protein: CASRLSQAYGYTF
CDR3 DNA: TGTGCCAGCCGACTTTCACAGGCCTATGGCTACACCTTC

V gene: TRBV7-2
clone size: -
D gene: -
J gene: TRBJ2-7
CDR3 protein: CASGISAQGYEQYF
CDR3 DNA: TGTGCCAGCGGAATCTCCGCCCAGGGATACGAGCAGTACTTC